The next 20 T cell receptor beta chains were all read from a single sample in a study of blood T cell repertoires in COVID-19. Profiled with immunoSEQ multiplex PCR; TCRdb holds only in-frame clones, not every one. This table holds hundreds of thousands of clones, around 90% found once. The source material was peripheral blood. The receptors come from a woman aged 50 to 60 with COVID-19, enrolled during active disease.

This chain uses TRBV6-5 with TRBJ2-7, with TRBD2 matching over 8 bases. The CDR3 has 15 amino acids. Germline CDR1 reads MNHEY; CDR2 reads SVGAGI. With V trimmed by 4 bases and J by 3 bases, 8 bases remained unmatched. The CDR3 spells CASSSPGGGVYEQYF. The CDR3 nucleotides read TGTGCCAGCAGTTCCCCGGGAGGGGGGGTCTACGAGCAGTACTTC.

This chain's CDR3 is CAWSVSVREYGYTF. CDR3 in DNA: TGTGCCTGGAGTGTATCCGTGAGGGAATATGGCTACACCTTC. J is TRBJ1-2 and V is TRBV30, with unresolved D. The CDR3 totals 14 residues. Germline V gene data show CDR1 as GTSNPN and CDR2 as SVGIG (reference sequence). The V end was cut by 0 bases, the J end by 5 bases, with 13 bases between.

This chain uses TRBV5-4 with TRBJ1-1; D uncertain. The CDR3 spans 15 residues. V lost 4 bases, J lost 0 bases, and 13 bases lay in between. Germline V gene sequence: CDR1 SGHNT, CDR2 YYREEE (reference sequence). The CDR3 coding sequence is TGTGCCAGCAGCCCTAAGGAACAGTTGAACACTGAAGCTTTCTTT. Its translation is CASSPKEQLNTEAFF.

This chain links TRBV10-3 with TRBJ1-2; unclear D gene. The CDR3 has 14 amino acids. Germline CDR1 ENHRY, CDR2 SYGVKD. V lost 3 bases and J lost 2, with 10 bases in between. The CDR3 sequence is CAISDAGGNYGYTF. CDR3 in DNA: TGTGCCATCAGTGACGCCGGAGGGAACTATGGCTACACCTTC.

This sequence joins TRBV28 and TRBJ1-4; D is perhaps TRBD1 (6 bases). CDR3 length: 14 residues. Germline V gene lookup returns CDR1 MDHEN and CDR2 SYDVKM. V was trimmed by 2 bases and J by 5 bases, leaving 9 bases between them. Here the CDR3 DNA reads TGTGCCAGCAGTTTACAGGGGCAGAATGAAAAACTGTTTTTT. This sequence encodes CASSLQGQNEKLFF.

This chain uses TRBV3-1 (or the pseudogene TRBV3-2) with TRBJ1-2; tentative D call: TRBD1 (6 bases). The CDR3 sequence is 13 residues long. Germline V gives CDR1 LGHDT, CDR2 YNNKEL (reference sequence). V gave up 5 bases and J gave up 2 bases, with 9 bases separating them. In DNA form, the CDR3 reads TGTGCCAGCAGCGACAGGATAAACTATGGCTACACCTTC. Translated: CASSDRINYGYTF.

The chain recombines TRBV29-1 with TRBJ1-2, with 7 bases that match TRBD1. The CDR3 runs 14 residues. The J segment lost 1 base and the V segment lost 0 bases, leaving 2 bases of the junction unmatched. Germline V gene sequence: CDR1 SQVTM, CDR2 ANQGSEA. CDR3 bases: TGCAGCGTTGAAGAACAGGGGAGTAACTATGGCTACACCTTC. Translating gives CSVEEQGSNYGYTF.

A few counts support this clone. The rearrangement links TRBV5-4 to TRBJ2-7; 9 bases align to TRBD1. The CDR3 is made up of 15 amino acids. The V gene end was trimmed by 0 bases and the J gene end by 6 bases; junction bases not matched to a gene: 7. Per the germline V gene, CDR1 is SGHNT and CDR2 is YYREEE (reference sequence). CDR3 in amino acids: CASSLDLGQGIEQYF. In nucleotides, the CDR3 is TGTGCCAGCAGCTTGGATCTCGGACAGGGGATCGAGCAGTACTTC.

The V gene is TRBV11-2, the J gene TRBJ1-2; D is uncertain. Germline V gene sequence: CDR1 SGHAT, CDR2 FQNNGV. V lost 1 base and J 2 bases, leaving 11 bases between the germline ends. The CDR3 is 15 amino acids. The CDR3 DNA follows: TGTGCCAGCAGCTTAGGGAGGGCCAGGAACTATGGCTACACCTTC. Amino acids: CASSLGRARNYGYTF.

The rearrangement uses TRBV3-1 (or the pseudogene TRBV3-2) and TRBJ2-3; 7 positions agree with TRBD2. The CDR3 extends over 15 amino acids. V shed 4 bases and J 1 base; nucleotides not matched to a gene: 5. The germline gives CDR1 LGHDT, CDR2 YNNKEL (reference sequence). CDR3 nucleotides: TGTGCCAGCAGCCTCCTGGGGGGGGGCACAGATACGCAGTATTTT. It codes for CASSLLGGGTDTQYF.

This rearrangement joins TRBV2 to TRBJ1-1; tentative D call: TRBD1 (6 bases). The ends were cut back, 9 bases at V and 6 bases at J, with 14 bases in the middle. CDR3 length: 12 amino acids. Germline V lookup: CDR1 SNHLY, CDR2 FYNNEI. CDR3 DNA sequence: TGTGCCAGTGGGACATCTCATCCTGAAGCTTTCTTT. It yields the protein CASGTSHPEAFF.

CDR3 nucleotide sequence: TGTGCCAGCAGCTTGGGGACAGTGCGGGACGAGCAGTACTTC. Translated: CASSLGTVRDEQYF. The V call is TRBV11-2, the J call TRBJ2-7, with 7 bases aligning to TRBD1. Trimming took 3 bases from V and 5 from J; bases not matched to a gene: 7. This CDR3 comprises 14 residues. Germline V gene lookup returns CDR1 SGHAT and CDR2 FQNNGV. Supplemented by reference TRBV11-2 and TRBJ2-7, the full variable domain reads EAGVAQSPRYKIIEKRQSVAFWCNPISGHATLYWYQQILGQGPKLLIQFQNNGVVDDSQLPKDRFSAERLKGVDSTLKIQPAKLEDSAVYLCASSLGTVRDEQYFGPGTRLTVT.

This chain uses TRBV19 with TRBJ2-7; D is ambiguous. The CDR3 sequence is 13 residues long. Per germline, CDR1 LNHDA and CDR2 SQIVND (reference sequence). The V end lost 0 bases, the J end lost 4 bases, and 7 bases lay between the germline ends. CDR3 in DNA: TGTGCCAGTAGTATAGATCTCGGTTACGAGCAGTACTTC. Its translation: CASSIDLGYEQYF.

V gene TRBV30 combines with J gene TRBJ1-3, with a weak D call TRBD1 (5 bases). Between the trimmed V and J ends, which lost 5 bases and 0 bases, there was a span of 11 bases. CDR3 size: 14 residues. Germline V gives CDR1 GTSNPN, CDR2 SVGIG (reference sequence). CDR3 sequence: CAWDKGPSGNTIYF. The CDR3 DNA reads TGTGCCTGGGACAAGGGGCCCTCTGGAAACACCATATATTTT. Using reference TRBV30 and TRBJ1-3 for the parts outside the CDR3, the full variable domain is SQTIHQWPATLVQPVGSPLSLECTVEGTSNPNLYWYRQAAGRGLQLLFYSVGIGQISSEVPQNLSASRPQDRQFILSSKKLLLSDSGFYLCAWDKGPSGNTIYFGEGSWLTVV.

This clone came up a few times. The chain joins TRBV4-1 to TRBJ2-3, with 9 bases that match TRBD1. This CDR3 spans 16 amino acids. Germline V gene data show CDR1 as MGHRA and CDR2 as YSYEKL. V was clipped by 4 bases and J by 4 bases; unmatched bases: 9. CDR3 amino acids: CASSPAPGQGSDTQYF. The CDR3 DNA sequence: TGCGCCAGCAGCCCTGCCCCGGGACAGGGATCAGATACGCAGTATTTT.

This clone was detected only a few times. The chain carries TRBV27 and TRBJ1-5; D is unresolved. V lost 0 bases and J 1 base, leaving 10 bases between the germline ends. CDR1 MNHEY and CDR2 SMNVEV come from the germline V gene (reference sequence). The CDR3 has 16 residues. This chain's CDR3 is CASSLSRTGSNQPQHF. CDR3 coding DNA: TGTGCCAGCAGTTTATCTCGGACGGGGAGCAATCAGCCCCAGCATTTT.

V and J are TRBV9 and TRBJ2-7; 8 bases map to TRBD1. The CDR3 contains 15 residues. Germline lookup yields CDR1 SGDLS and CDR2 YYNGEE. The V gene end was trimmed by 4 bases and the J gene end by 2 bases; junction bases not matched to a gene: 8. The CDR3 sequence is CASSPSPGQAYEQYF. CDR3 nucleotide sequence: TGTGCCAGCAGCCCGAGTCCGGGACAGGCCTACGAGCAGTACTTC. Full variable domain (missing parts from reference TRBV9 and TRBJ2-7): DSGVTQTPKHLITATGQRVTLRCSPRSGDLSVYWYQQSLDQGLQFLIQYYNGEERAKGNILERFSAQQFPDLHSELNLSSLELGDSALYFCASSPSPGQAYEQYFGPGTRLTVT.

The rearrangement uses TRBV2 and TRBJ2-2; 7 nucleotides match TRBD2. This CDR3 comprises 15 residues. With V trimmed by 0 bases and J by 5 bases, 3 bases remained unmatched. CDR1 is SNHLY, CDR2 FYNNEI, per germline. The DNA of the CDR3 is TGTGCCAGCAGTGAAGCGGGAGGGAGGACCGGGGAGCTGTTTTTT. Protein: CASSEAGGRTGELFF.

The gene calls are TRBV6-1 and TRBJ1-3; D not certain. Trimming shortened V by 3 bases and J by 0 bases, and 15 bases separated the two germline ends. Germline V CDR1 and CDR2: MNHNS, SASEGT. This CDR3 contains 17 residues. Here the CDR3 reads CASSDLARQTSGNTIYF. Written as DNA, the CDR3 is TGTGCCAGCAGTGATCTTGCCCGACAAACCTCTGGAAACACCATATATTTT.

The genes are TRBV18 and TRBJ1-2, with D perhaps matching TRBD1 (6 bases). CDR1 and CDR2 from the germline V gene are KGHSH and LQKENI. Trimming shortened V by 4 bases and J by 3 bases, and 12 bases separated the two germline ends. This CDR3 has 14 residues. DNA of the CDR3: TGTGCCAGCTCACGGGACACTAGGGACTATGGCTACACCTTC. Its protein is CASSRDTRDYGYTF.